This is a list of T cell receptor beta chains from one sample in a study of radiation and T cells in renal cell carcinoma. This table comes from immunoSEQ multiplex PCR, and its TCRdb copy is limited to in-frame clones, with some not included. The sample lists around 26,000 clones; nearly 60% were seen once. The input for sequencing was tumor tissue, taken from a patient whose treatment was nephrectomy without radiotherapy. These TCRs come from a man aged 35 to 55 with renal cell carcinoma. Both conserved end residues are part of each CDR3. Each record gives: V gene, clone size, D gene, J gene, CDR3 DNA, CDR3 protein. A D gene is named only where the DNA matches it firmly. A clone size is listed for some rows: how often the clone was seen (once, few, many), or a class if it is expanded.

v_gene: TRBV2; abundance: -; d_gene: -; j_gene: TRBJ1-1; CDR3nt: TGTGCCAGCAGTGAATCCGGCAGGGAGGGCACTGAAGCTTTCTTT; CDR3aa: CASSESGREGTEAFF
v_gene: TRBV5-8; abundance: -; d_gene: -; j_gene: TRBJ2-2; CDR3nt: TGTGCCAGCACCCCCTTGCGGGCTGGCGGGGAGCTGTTTTTT; CDR3aa: CASTPLRAGGELFF
v_gene: TRBV5-6; abundance: -; d_gene: TRBD1; j_gene: TRBJ1-1; CDR3nt: TGTGCCAGCAGCATGCTGACAGGGGAGGCTTTCTTT; CDR3aa: CASSMLTGEAFF
v_gene: TRBV7-9; abundance: few; d_gene: -; j_gene: TRBJ1-1; CDR3nt: TGTGCCAGCAGCTTTCACGACACTGAAGCTTTCTTT; CDR3aa: CASSFHDTEAFF
v_gene: TRBV14; abundance: once; d_gene: -; j_gene: TRBJ2-7; CDR3nt: TGTGCCAGCAGCCAAGAACCCCTCTACGAGCAGTACTTC; CDR3aa: CASSQEPLYEQYF
v_gene: TRBV5-6; abundance: -; d_gene: -; j_gene: TRBJ1-4; CDR3nt: TGTGCCAGCAGTAGGATTGGGGCTAATGAAAAACTGTTTTTT; CDR3aa: CASSRIGANEKLFF
v_gene: TRBV5-6; abundance: -; d_gene: -; j_gene: TRBJ1-1; CDR3nt: TGTGCCAGCAGCAAATACAGGGAAGCTTTCTTT; CDR3aa: CASSKYREAFF
v_gene: TRBV7-9; abundance: few; d_gene: -; j_gene: TRBJ2-5; CDR3nt: TGTGCCAGCAGCCAGACAGATCGCCAAGAGACCCAGTACTTC; CDR3aa: CASSQTDRQETQYF
v_gene: TRBV9; abundance: few; d_gene: -; j_gene: TRBJ1-3; CDR3nt: TGTGCCAGCAGCGTGGGGGCCACCCACTCTGGAAACACCATATATTTT; CDR3aa: CASSVGATHSGNTIYF
v_gene: TRBV28; abundance: -; d_gene: -; j_gene: TRBJ2-7; CDR3nt: TGTGCCAGCAGTTGCGTTAGCCGGCACGAACCTTACTACGAGCAGTACTTC; CDR3aa: CASSCVSRHEPYYEQYF
v_gene: TRBV29-1; abundance: -; d_gene: -; j_gene: TRBJ2-5; CDR3nt: TGCAGCGTTGAGGGCCGCATCCAAGAGACCCAGTACTTC; CDR3aa: CSVEGRIQETQYF
v_gene: TRBV9; abundance: few; d_gene: -; j_gene: TRBJ1-1; CDR3nt: TGTGCCAGCAGCGTCCGGACACTCGACATGAACACTGAAGCTTTCTTT; CDR3aa: CASSVRTLDMNTEAFF
v_gene: TRBV25-1; abundance: few; d_gene: -; j_gene: TRBJ2-2; CDR3nt: TGTGCCGGGGGGCTAGCTGACGGGGAGCTGTTTTTT; CDR3aa: CAGGLADGELFF
v_gene: TRBV18; abundance: few; d_gene: -; j_gene: TRBJ1-3; CDR3nt: TGTGCCAGCTCACCAAACAGGGTAGAGGACACCATATATTTT; CDR3aa: CASSPNRVEDTIYF
v_gene: TRBV10-3; abundance: -; d_gene: -; j_gene: TRBJ2-5; CDR3nt: TGTGCCATCAGTCGATCCACAGGGTACCAAGAGACCCAGTACTTC; CDR3aa: CAISRSTGYQETQYF
v_gene: TRBV20-1; abundance: -; d_gene: -; j_gene: TRBJ2-5; CDR3nt: TGCAGTAAAAGGTACCAAGAGACCCAGTACTTC; CDR3aa: CSKRYQETQYF
v_gene: TRBV7-9; abundance: once; d_gene: -; j_gene: TRBJ1-4; CDR3nt: TGTGCCAGCAGCCCCCTCCAGGGAGGGGGTGAAAAACTGTTTTTT; CDR3aa: CASSPLQGGGEKLFF
v_gene: TRBV6-6; abundance: -; d_gene: TRBD1; j_gene: TRBJ1-6; CDR3nt: TGTGCCAGCAGACAGGGGACAGGGATTTCACCCCTCCACTTT; CDR3aa: CASRQGTGISPLHF
v_gene: TRBV5-1; abundance: few; d_gene: -; j_gene: TRBJ1-2; CDR3nt: TGCGCCAGCAGCTTGGATTACTATGGCTACACCTTC; CDR3aa: CASSLDYYGYTF
v_gene: TRBV4-1; abundance: -; d_gene: TRBD1; j_gene: TRBJ2-7; CDR3nt: TGCGCCAGCAGGCAAGACGACAGGGTTGGTTACGAGCAGTACTTC; CDR3aa: CASRQDDRVGYEQYF
v_gene: TRBV7-6; abundance: -; d_gene: -; j_gene: TRBJ2-6; CDR3nt: TGTGCCAGCAGCGACCAAAGGGGGGCCCTCTCTGGGGCCAACGTCCTGACTTTC; CDR3aa: CASSDQRGALSGANVLTF
v_gene: TRBV4-2; abundance: few; d_gene: TRBD1; j_gene: TRBJ1-2; CDR3nt: TGTGCCAGCAGCCAAGAACAGGGGAACTATGGCTACACCTTC; CDR3aa: CASSQEQGNYGYTF
v_gene: TRBV12-5; abundance: -; d_gene: -; j_gene: TRBJ2-2; CDR3nt: TGTGCTAGTTGGAGAGGGGACACCGGGGAGCTGTTTTTT; CDR3aa: CASWRGDTGELFF
v_gene: TRBV4-1; abundance: -; d_gene: TRBD1; j_gene: TRBJ1-2; CDR3nt: TGCGCCAGCAGCGCTGGACAGGGGGATGGCTACACCTTC; CDR3aa: CASSAGQGDGYTF
v_gene: TRBV7-3; abundance: few; d_gene: -; j_gene: TRBJ1-1; CDR3nt: TGTGCCAGCAGCTTGGAGATGAACACTGAAGCTTTCTTT; CDR3aa: CASSLEMNTEAFF
v_gene: TRBV27; abundance: -; d_gene: -; j_gene: TRBJ2-7; CDR3nt: TGTGCCAGCGTGGGGCCCGGGACCGGAATTACCTACGAGCAGTACTTC; CDR3aa: CASVGPGTGITYEQYF
v_gene: TRBV9; abundance: -; d_gene: -; j_gene: TRBJ1-2; CDR3nt: TGTGCCAGCAGCAAGGGTGCGGGGGAGCATGGCTACACCTTC; CDR3aa: CASSKGAGEHGYTF
v_gene: TRBV6-5; abundance: once; d_gene: -; j_gene: TRBJ2-2; CDR3nt: TGTGCCAGCAGTCCCTCCGGGCACGATGGGGAGCTGTTTTTT; CDR3aa: CASSPSGHDGELFF
v_gene: TRBV19; abundance: -; d_gene: -; j_gene: TRBJ1-2; CDR3nt: TGTGCCAGTAAAGGGGGTGAGTGGTATGGCTACACCTTC; CDR3aa: CASKGGEWYGYTF
v_gene: TRBV5-1; abundance: -; d_gene: -; j_gene: TRBJ2-3; CDR3nt: TGCGCCAGCAGCTTGGACGATACGCAGTATTTT; CDR3aa: CASSLDDTQYF
v_gene: TRBV9; abundance: -; d_gene: TRBD2; j_gene: TRBJ2-1; CDR3nt: TGTGCCAGCAGCGTCACCCCGATAGCGGGAGGGATTGGCAATGAGCAGTTCTTC; CDR3aa: CASSVTPIAGGIGNEQFF
v_gene: TRBV2; abundance: -; d_gene: -; j_gene: TRBJ2-3; CDR3nt: TGTGCCAGCGGACGCGAACACACAGATACGCAGTATTTT; CDR3aa: CASGREHTDTQYF
v_gene: TRBV7-6; abundance: -; d_gene: -; j_gene: TRBJ1-2; CDR3nt: TGTGCCAGCACCTTAACTATCGTGAGTCTTTTGGACGGAGTGGGACATGGCTACACCTTC; CDR3aa: CASTLTIVSLLDGVGHGYTF
v_gene: TRBV7-9; abundance: few; d_gene: -; j_gene: TRBJ1-2; CDR3nt: TGTGCCAGCAGTCCCCGGGCGGGGAACTATGGCTACACCTTC; CDR3aa: CASSPRAGNYGYTF
v_gene: TRBV30; abundance: few; d_gene: -; j_gene: TRBJ2-2; CDR3nt: TGTGCCTGGAGTACAGGGTTAGGGACCGGGGAGCTGTTTTTT; CDR3aa: CAWSTGLGTGELFF
v_gene: TRBV9; abundance: -; d_gene: TRBD2; j_gene: TRBJ2-5; CDR3nt: TGTGCCAGCAGCGTACGGGGGGGTGATCAAGAGACCCAGTACTTC; CDR3aa: CASSVRGGDQETQYF
v_gene: TRBV28; abundance: -; d_gene: -; j_gene: TRBJ1-4; CDR3nt: TGTGCCAGCAGTTTAGGGGGGACGGGTGAAAAACTGTTTTTT; CDR3aa: CASSLGGTGEKLFF
v_gene: TRBV10-3; abundance: -; d_gene: TRBD1; j_gene: TRBJ2-2; CDR3nt: TGTGCCATCAGGGGAGTTTCCCGACAGGGGGCCACCGGGGAGCTGTTTTTT; CDR3aa: CAIRGVSRQGATGELFF
v_gene: TRBV19; abundance: few; d_gene: -; j_gene: TRBJ2-2; CDR3nt: TGTGCCAGTAGTATATATCATGTGAGGGAGCTGTTTTTT; CDR3aa: CASSIYHVRELFF
v_gene: TRBV7-8; abundance: -; d_gene: TRBD2; j_gene: TRBJ2-5; CDR3nt: TGTGCCAGCAGCGCTTACTTACTAGCGGGGGGCGCAAGGGGACAAGAGACCCAGTACTTC; CDR3aa: CASSAYLLAGGARGQETQYF
v_gene: TRBV29-1; abundance: -; d_gene: -; j_gene: TRBJ1-2; CDR3nt: TGCAGCGTGCGGGGGGGGAACAGAGCTAACTATGGCTACACCTTC; CDR3aa: CSVRGGNRANYGYTF
v_gene: TRBV7-9; abundance: -; d_gene: -; j_gene: TRBJ1-2; CDR3nt: TGTGCCAGCACCCTGCAAACAGGCCTCTATCGCTACACCTTC; CDR3aa: CASTLQTGLYRYTF
v_gene: TRBV2; abundance: -; d_gene: -; j_gene: TRBJ2-1; CDR3nt: TGTGCCAGCAGTCTTAGCGGAGTTAACAATGAGCAGTTCTTC; CDR3aa: CASSLSGVNNEQFF
v_gene: TRBV4-3; abundance: -; d_gene: -; j_gene: TRBJ2-3; CDR3nt: TGCGCCAGCAGCCAAGATAGAAAGACTTACACAGATACGCAGTATTTT; CDR3aa: CASSQDRKTYTDTQYF
v_gene: TRBV6-5; abundance: -; d_gene: TRBD1; j_gene: TRBJ1-6; CDR3nt: TGTGCCAGCAGTACGGGACAGGGGGACTCACCCCTCCACTTT; CDR3aa: CASSTGQGDSPLHF
v_gene: TRBV6-6; abundance: -; d_gene: -; j_gene: TRBJ1-3; CDR3nt: TGTGCCAGCAGTTGGGAGGGAAACACCATATATTTT; CDR3aa: CASSWEGNTIYF
v_gene: TRBV5-1; abundance: -; d_gene: -; j_gene: TRBJ1-1; CDR3nt: TGCGCCAGCGGCCTCCGGGGGGACACTGAAGCTTTCTTT; CDR3aa: CASGLRGDTEAFF
v_gene: TRBV19; abundance: -; d_gene: -; j_gene: TRBJ1-6; CDR3nt: TGTGCCAGTAGTATAGTGGGGGTTGGATCACCCCTCCACTTT; CDR3aa: CASSIVGVGSPLHF
v_gene: TRBV6-1; abundance: -; d_gene: -; j_gene: TRBJ1-2; CDR3nt: TGTGCCAGCAGTTTCCACACGAACACCAACTATGGCTACACCTTC; CDR3aa: CASSFHTNTNYGYTF
v_gene: TRBV11-2; abundance: -; d_gene: TRBD1; j_gene: TRBJ2-3; CDR3nt: TGTGCCAGCAGCTTTGGTGACAGGGGGGTTCCAGATACGCAGTATTTT; CDR3aa: CASSFGDRGVPDTQYF